Shown below are 20 T cell receptor beta chains from a single sample sequenced in a study of OX40 agonist ivuxolimab in advanced cancers. Only in-frame clones appear in the TCRdb table, and some are missing; sequencing was by immunoSEQ multiplex PCR. This table has around 34,000 clones, roughly 87% appearing once. Material: CD4+ or CD8+ T cells sorted from blood, obtained in a trial of the OX40 agonist ivuxolimab. These receptors originate from an adult with an advanced solid tumor such as melanoma, head and neck, liver or kidney cancer.

The V call is TRBV4-3, the J call TRBJ2-7; a possible D gene is TRBD2 (5 bases). The CDR3 runs 16 residues. From germline, CDR1 is LGHNA and CDR2 YSLEER. The V end lost 4 bases, the J end lost 6 bases, and 22 bases lay between the germline ends. CDR3 sequence: CASSPGVETSKVEQYF. The CDR3 DNA reads TGCGCCAGCAGCCCCGGGGTGGAAACTTCCAAGGTCGAGCAGTACTTC.

V is TRBV7-2 and J is TRBJ2-7; no reliable D call. Germline V CDR1 and CDR2: SGHTA, FQGNSA. V was cut by 11 bases and J by 0 bases, with 17 bases left in between. The CDR3 has 14 residues. The CDR3 DNA follows: TGTGCCGCCTTAAATGGCTTCTTCTCCTACGAGCAGTACTTC. This encodes CAALNGFFSYEQYF.

The chain carries TRBV7-2 and TRBJ2-7; D call uncertain. The CDR3 covers 14 residues. Trimming shortened V by 4 bases and J by 1 base, and 11 bases separated the two germline ends. Germline-derived CDR1 and CDR2 are SGHTA and FQGNSA. The CDR3 DNA reads TGTGCCAGCAGCTCCGTCGGCCTATCCTACGAGCAGTACTTC. It encodes CASSSVGLSYEQYF.

This rearrangement joins TRBV19 to TRBJ1-5, with TRBD1 matching over 7 bases. The CDR3 extends over 14 amino acids. V lost 6 bases to trimming and J lost 7 bases; unmatched junction nucleotides: 9. The V gene's germline CDR1 is LNHDA and CDR2 SQIVND (reference sequence). The CDR3 nucleotides read TGTGCCAGTAGGTACAGGGGCGAGGAACAGCCCCAGCATTTT. Amino acids: CASRYRGEEQPQHF.

In its sample, this clone was seen once. This sequence joins TRBV5-4 and TRBJ2-5; D gene unclear. There are 13 residues in the CDR3. Germline loops: CDR1 SGHNT, CDR2 YYREEE (reference sequence). Trimming removed 1 base at V and 3 bases at J, with 7 bases between. CDR3 protein: CASSLSSEETQYF. The CDR3 DNA sequence: TGTGCCAGCAGCTTGTCGTCGGAAGAGACCCAGTACTTC.

The gene calls are TRBV27 and TRBJ2-5; TRBD1 aligns across 9 bases. The closer fit of TRBJ2-7 to the DNA end suggests the J call may be wrong. CDR3 length equals 15 residues. CDR1 is MNHEY, CDR2 SMNVEV, per germline (reference sequence). CDR3 nucleotides: TGTGCCAGCAGTTCAGGGACAGGGACATCCTACGAGCAGTACTTC. This gives the protein CASSSGTGTSYEQYF.

The chain carries TRBV11-3 and TRBJ2-5; 7 positions agree with TRBD1. The J call could be wrong; TRBJ2-7 is a better fit for the DNA end. This CDR3 contains 15 residues. Per the germline V gene, CDR1 is SGHNT and CDR2 is YENEEA. The CDR3 DNA reads TGTGCCAGCAGCTTAGCCCCGACAGGGCTCCACGAGCAGTACTTC. It specifies CASSLAPTGLHEQYF.

Remarks on this clone: Different DNA sequences within this sample yield the same CDR3. The CDR3 sequence is CASSPLGGNTEAFF. CDR3 nucleotides: TGTGCCAGCAGTCCCCTTGGGGGGAACACTGAAGCTTTCTTT. The rearrangement links TRBV27 to TRBJ1-1, with D tentatively TRBD1 (5 bases). Between the trimmed V and J ends, which lost 5 bases and 1 base, there was a span of 11 bases. Germline CDR1 MNHEY, CDR2 SMNVEV (reference sequence). This CDR3 region has 14 residues.

The V gene is TRBV27, the J gene TRBJ1-2; 8 bases align to TRBD1. CDR1 and CDR2 (germline): MNHEY, SMNVEV (reference sequence). V shed 6 bases and J 0 bases; nucleotides not matched to a gene: 3. CDR3 length: 14 residues. The CDR3: CASRDRATNYGYTF. The CDR3 region has the DNA TGTGCCAGCAGGGACAGGGCCACTAACTATGGCTACACCTTC.

This clone occurred a few times. J is TRBJ2-7 and V is TRBV27; D is unclear. The V end was cut by 4 bases, the J end by 3 bases, with 10 bases between. The germline V gene has CDR1 MNHEY and CDR2 SMNVEV (reference sequence). The CDR3 runs 13 residues. The CDR3 DNA follows: TGTGCCAGCAGTTGGTCAGCCCGCTACGAGCAGTACTTC. It yields the protein CASSWSARYEQYF.

The chain recombines TRBV10-3 with TRBJ2-5, with D perhaps matching TRBD2 (7 bases). The CDR3 is 15 residues long. Trimming removed 4 bases from V and 4 bases from J, with 16 bases in between. The germline CDR1 and CDR2 sequences are ENHRY and SYGVKD. The CDR3 nucleotides read TGTGCCATCAGTGGAGGGGGGGCTCTCGCAGAGACCCAGTACTTC. It yields the protein CAISGGGALAETQYF.

The chain carries TRBV9 and TRBJ2-1, with no clear D. The CDR3 contains 12 residues. The germline V and J ends were trimmed by 3 bases and 7 bases, with 8 bases remaining between them. CDR1 is SGDLS and CDR2 is YYNGEE in the germline V gene. The CDR3 reads CASSETFNEQFF. CDR3 bases: TGTGCCAGCAGCGAAACCTTTAATGAGCAGTTCTTC.

The chain joins TRBV5-1 to TRBJ2-3; possible D gene TRBD2, 5 bases. Germline-derived CDR1 and CDR2 are SGHRS and YFSETQ. The V gene lost 0 bases and the J gene lost 1 base, with 6 bases spanning the gap. The CDR3 covers 14 residues. CDR3 coding DNA: TGCGCCAGCAGCTTGGCCGGGGGCACAGATACGCAGTATTTT. Translated, it gives CASSLAGGTDTQYF.

The V gene is TRBV7-3, the J gene TRBJ2-3; 12 bases are a match to TRBD2. The junction had 6 bases not matched to a gene; V was cut back by 5 bases and J by 6 bases. Germline V CDR1 and CDR2: SGHTA, FQGTGA. The CDR3 extends over 15 amino acids. CDR3 DNA sequence: TGTGCCAGCAGCGTACTAGCGGGGGGTCGGGATACGCAGTATTTT. Translation gives CASSVLAGGRDTQYF. Drawing the rest from reference TRBV7-3 and TRBJ2-3, the complete variable domain is GAGVSQTPSNKVTEKGKYVELRCDPISGHTALYWYRQSLGQGPEFLIYFQGTGAADDSGLPNDRFFAVRPEGSVSTLKIQRTERGDSAVYLCASSVLAGGRDTQYFGPGTRLTVL.

The V gene is TRBV28, the J gene TRBJ2-7; 10 bases match TRBD1. The V segment lost 5 bases and the J segment 5 bases; nucleotides outside the gene matches: 12. CDR1 is MDHEN and CDR2 is SYDVKM in the germline V gene. The CDR3 consists of 16 residues. For the CDR3, the DNA is TGTGCCAGCAGTGGAGTTGACAGGGGGCAGGGTCACGAGCAGTACTTC. Translated: CASSGVDRGQGHEQYF.

V is TRBV5-4 and J is TRBJ2-2, with D perhaps TRBD2 (5 bases). Germline V gene data show CDR1 as SGHNT and CDR2 as YYREEE (reference sequence). The CDR3 consists of 15 residues. Trimming took 3 bases from V and 1 from J, leaving 10 bases between them. CDR3 region: CASSYGLLNTGELFF. CDR3 sequence (DNA): TGTGCCAGCAGCTACGGACTCTTGAACACCGGGGAGCTGTTTTTT.

The chain links TRBV15 to TRBJ2-5; 9 bases are a match to TRBD2. Germline assignment: CDR1 LNHNV and CDR2 YYDKDF (reference sequence). Losses at the gene ends were 8 bases for V and 9 bases for J; bases not matched to a gene: 19. The CDR3 is made up of 16 amino acids. The CDR3 here is CATQSGRSIKLEAQYF. CDR3 in DNA: TGTGCCACCCAAAGCGGGAGGTCGATCAAGCTGGAGGCCCAGTACTTC.

The genes are TRBV4-2 and TRBJ2-7; perhaps D is TRBD1 or TRBD2 (5 bases each). The CDR3 is made up of 14 amino acids. Trimming removed 4 bases from V and 6 bases from J, with 16 bases in between. The germline V gene has CDR1 LGHNA and CDR2 YNFKEQ. CDR3 sequence (DNA): TGTGCCAGCAGCCTCGGACACTCAGGAGGCGAGCAGTACTTC. Residues: CASSLGHSGGEQYF.

As regards this clone: The junction does not match germline at one end; this may be a read error. This rearrangement joins TRBV7-7 to TRBJ2-5, with 7 bases aligning to TRBD1. Germline-derived CDR1 and CDR2 are SSHAT and FNYEAQ (reference sequence). The CDR3 extends over 15 amino acids. DNA for the CDR3: TGTGCTAGCAGCTTCCGGGACAGCGAACAAGAGACCCAGTACTTC. Translating gives CASSFRDSEQETQYF.

The rearrangement uses TRBV7-9 and TRBJ2-7, with 10 bases matching TRBD1. Trimming took 1 base from V and 5 from J; bases not matched to a gene: 2. The CDR3 loop spans 14 amino acids. Germline assignment: CDR1 SEHNR and CDR2 FQNEAQ (reference sequence). In DNA form, the CDR3 reads TGTGCCAGCAGCTTAGTGGGGACAGGGGACGAGCAGTACTTC. Protein sequence: CASSLVGTGDEQYF. The full variable domain, completed using reference TRBV7-9 and TRBJ2-7, is DTGVSQNPRHKITKRGQNVTFRCDPISEHNRLYWYRQTLGQGPEFLTYFQNEAQLEKSRLLSDRFSAERPKGSFSTLEIQRTEQGDSAMYLCASSLVGTGDEQYFGPGTRLTVT.